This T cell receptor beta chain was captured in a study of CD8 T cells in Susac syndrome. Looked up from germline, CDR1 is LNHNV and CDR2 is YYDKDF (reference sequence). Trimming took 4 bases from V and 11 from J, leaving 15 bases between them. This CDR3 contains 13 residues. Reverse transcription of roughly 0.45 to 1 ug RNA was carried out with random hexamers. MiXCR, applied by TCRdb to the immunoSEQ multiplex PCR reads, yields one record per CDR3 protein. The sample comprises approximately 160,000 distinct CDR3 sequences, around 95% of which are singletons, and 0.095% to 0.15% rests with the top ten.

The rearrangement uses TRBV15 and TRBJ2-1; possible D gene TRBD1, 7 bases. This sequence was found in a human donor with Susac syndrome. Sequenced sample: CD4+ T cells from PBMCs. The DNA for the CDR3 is TGTGCCACCAGCACGTACGCAGGGGGGAAGCAGTTCTTC. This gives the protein CATSTYAGGKQFF.